This passage covers 4 T cell receptor beta chains from one sample sequenced in a study of control samples from healthy donors and cancer patients. The data were produced by immunoSEQ multiplex PCR, yet TCRdb's version contains in-frame clones alone and is incomplete. In the table there are under 200,000 clones, approximately 96% of which are singletons. The sample was blood. The receptors stem from a woman in her forties in good health.

The genes are TRBV2 and TRBJ1-1; TRBD1 aligns across 9 bases. The V gene's germline CDR1 is SNHLY and CDR2 FYNNEI. This CDR3 contains 14 residues. With 6 bases clipped from V and 4 bases from J, the junction kept 6 bases outside the gene matches. CDR3 coding DNA: TGTGCCAGCAGGGAACAGGGGGCAGGCACTGAAGCTTTCTTT. Its protein product is CASREQGAGTEAFF.

On this clone itself: Germline is not matched at one junction end, which may reflect a read error. The rearrangement uses TRBV7-9 and TRBJ1-1; tentatively, D is TRBD1 (5 bases). Germline values: CDR1 SEHNR, CDR2 FQNEAQ (reference sequence). The CDR3 consists of 13 residues. CDR3 in amino acids: CTSRRTGNTEAFF. The CDR3 DNA is TGTACCAGCAGAAGAACAGGGAACACTGAAGCTTTCTTT.

The chain couples TRBV6-6 to TRBJ1-5; D gene uncertain. V was trimmed by 5 bases and J by 1 base, leaving 9 bases between them. The CDR3 is made up of 14 amino acids. Germline V gene lookup returns CDR1 MNHNY and CDR2 SVGAGI (reference sequence). As DNA, the CDR3 is TGTGCCAGCAGTGCCTGGAGAAGCAATCAGCCCCAGCATTTT. The encoded protein is CASSAWRSNQPQHF.

This sequence joins TRBV27 and TRBJ2-7; 10 nucleotides line up with TRBD1. V lost 3 bases and J lost 5; bases outside the gene matches: 10. CDR3 length: 16 residues. Germline V gene lookup returns CDR1 MNHEY and CDR2 SMNVEV (reference sequence). CDR3 loop: CASSFSDRGFVDEQYF. CDR3 nucleotides: TGTGCCAGCAGTTTCTCGGACAGGGGGTTTGTTGACGAGCAGTACTTC.